This T cell receptor beta chain was identified in a study of control samples from healthy donors and cancer patients. This clone appeared a single time. Measured with immunoSEQ multiplex PCR; TCRdb has only the in-frame clones, and not every one. Of some 170,000 clones detected, under 96% appear once; the ten largest clones hold approximately 0.93%. Germline lookup yields CDR1 SEHNR and CDR2 FQNEAQ (reference sequence). Deletions cut 5 bases from V and 5 bases from J, with 12 bases between. The CDR3 contains 13 residues. What was sequenced was blood. The clonotype originates from a woman younger than 45 in good health. V gene TRBV7-9 combines with J gene TRBJ1-2; no reliable D call. The CDR3 nucleotides read TGTGCCAGCAGCCTGGATAGACGTTATGGCTACACCTTC. Amino acids: CASSLDRRYGYTF.